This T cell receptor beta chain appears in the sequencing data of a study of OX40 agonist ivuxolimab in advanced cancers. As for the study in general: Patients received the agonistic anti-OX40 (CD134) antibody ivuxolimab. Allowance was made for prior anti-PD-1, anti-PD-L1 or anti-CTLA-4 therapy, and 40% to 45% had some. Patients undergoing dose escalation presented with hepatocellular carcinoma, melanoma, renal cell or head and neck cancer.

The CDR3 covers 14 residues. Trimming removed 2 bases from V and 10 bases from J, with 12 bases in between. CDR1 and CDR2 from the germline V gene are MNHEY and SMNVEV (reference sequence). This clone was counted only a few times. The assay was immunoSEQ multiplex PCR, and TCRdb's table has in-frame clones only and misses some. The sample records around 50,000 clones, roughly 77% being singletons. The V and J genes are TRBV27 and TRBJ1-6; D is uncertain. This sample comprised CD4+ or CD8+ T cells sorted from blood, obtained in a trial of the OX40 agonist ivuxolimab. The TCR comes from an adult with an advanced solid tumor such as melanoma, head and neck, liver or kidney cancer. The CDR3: CASSLRVMRSPLHF. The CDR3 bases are TGTGCCAGCAGTTTAAGGGTGATGAGATCACCCCTCCACTTT.